These T cell receptor beta chains were read from a single sample in a study of control samples from healthy donors and cancer patients. Produced via immunoSEQ multiplex PCR; TCRdb's table is partial and in-frame only. The sample has about 120,000 clones, roughly 92% seen once; the top ten hold roughly 0.54%. The sequenced material came from PBMCs. The source of these receptors is an elderly man with head and neck cancer. Each CDR3 is given with its conserved first and last residue. A D gene is named only where the DNA matches it firmly. Size tells how often a clone was seen (once, few, many) or the class of an expanded clone, and some rows leave it out.

V gene	clone size	D gene	J gene	CDR3 DNA	CDR3 protein
TRBV7-2	NA	TRBD1	TRBJ1-2	TGTGCCAGCAGCTTGAGGACAGGAATTCATGGCTACACCTTC	CASSLRTGIHGYTF
TRBV7-2	NA	NA	TRBJ1-2	TGTGCCAGCAGCCCGAGCTTTGGGGCAGGACTGCGTGGCTACACCTTC	CASSPSFGAGLRGYTF
TRBV3-1/TRBV3-2	once	NA	TRBJ2-4	TGTGCCAGCAGCCAAGATCGAAGGGGGTTAGATGGCAAAAACATTCAGTACTTC	CASSQDRRGLDGKNIQYF
TRBV7-9	NA	TRBD2	TRBJ2-1	TGTGCCAGCAGCTTCTCTACTAGCGGGAACAATGAGCAGTTCTTC	CASSFSTSGNNEQFF
TRBV3-1/TRBV3-2	NA	NA	TRBJ2-7	TGTGCCAGCAGCTTACAAGGGAAAAGGTACGAGCAGTACTTC	CASSLQGKRYEQYF
TRBV4-3	NA	TRBD1	TRBJ1-2	TGCGCCAGCAGCCAGGGAGTTATCGACAGGGGATTCGTAGGTGGCTACACCTTC	CASSQGVIDRGFVGGYTF
TRBV19	NA	NA	TRBJ1-2	TGTGCCAGTAGTGACGCCAACTATGGCTACACCTTC	CASSDANYGYTF
TRBV6-5	NA	TRBD1	TRBJ1-5	TGTGCCAGCAGACTCGGACAGGGTTCACAGCCCCAGCATTTT	CASRLGQGSQPQHF
TRBV5-1	once	NA	TRBJ2-7	TGCGCCAGCAGCTTGATAGGGATGGAGGAGTACTTC	CASSLIGMEEYF
TRBV5-1	NA	NA	TRBJ2-3	TGCGCCAGCAGCTGGGGTCGCGGGGGCCTTTTTTATACGCAGTATTTT	CASSWGRGGLFYTQYF
TRBV15	once	NA	TRBJ2-4	TGTGCCACCAGCCGCGATCGGGGGTTGGAAAACATTCAGTACTTC	CATSRDRGLENIQYF
TRBV10-1	NA	TRBD2	TRBJ2-1	TGCGCCAGCAGTGAGAGGTTAGCGGGACTTTTCATCTCCTACAATGAGCAGTTCTTC	CASSERLAGLFISYNEQFF
TRBV5-1	NA	TRBD2	TRBJ2-5	TGCGCCAGCAGCTTGGGCGTAGCGGGGGGAACCCAAGAGACCCAGTACTTC	CASSLGVAGGTQETQYF
TRBV29-1	NA	NA	TRBJ2-7	TGCAGCGGCCGACGACCCGGACACACATACGAGCAGTACTTC	CSGRRPGHTYEQYF
TRBV19	NA	NA	TRBJ1-6	TGTGCCAGTAGTATCCGGACCGGCGGCAATAATTCACCCCTCCACTTT	CASSIRTGGNNSPLHF
TRBV6-2/TRBV6-3	NA	NA	TRBJ2-7	TGTGCCAGCAGTTACCCCCACGAGCAGTACTTC	CASSYPHEQYF
TRBV19	NA	TRBD2	TRBJ2-7	TGTGCCAGTAGTATTCAAGCGGGGATGATCTCCTACGAGCAGTACTTC	CASSIQAGMISYEQYF
TRBV2	NA	NA	TRBJ2-7	TGTGCCAGCAGTTCACCTGACACGTCCTACGAGCAGTACTTC	CASSSPDTSYEQYF
TRBV29-1	NA	TRBD2	TRBJ2-5	TGCAGCGTTGGTGTTAGCGGGGAGACCCAGTACTTC	CSVGVSGETQYF
TRBV7-9	NA	NA	TRBJ2-7	TGTGCCAGCAGCTCACACCAAACGGACAGCCTCTACGAGCAGTACTTC	CASSSHQTDSLYEQYF
TRBV6-6	NA	NA	TRBJ1-1	TGTGCCAGCACTGCCCCCCGGGAGAAAGGCACTGAAGCTTTCTTT	CASTAPREKGTEAFF
TRBV19	NA	TRBD2	TRBJ2-2	TGTGCCAGTACGGCGGGGGGGGCCTACACCGGGGAGCTGTTTTTT	CASTAGGAYTGELFF
TRBV25-1	NA	NA	TRBJ1-3	TGTGCCAGCAGTGCCCCGGGCTCTGGAAACACCATATATTTT	CASSAPGSGNTIYF
TRBV4-1	NA	TRBD1	TRBJ1-1	TGCGCCAGCAGCCAAGGAAGAACAGGGGGTCTTTCTGAAGCTTTCTTT	CASSQGRTGGLSEAFF
TRBV30	NA	NA	TRBJ1-5	TGTGCCTGGTCAAGGGCAGAGACTTTCAATCAGCCCCAGCATTTT	CAWSRAETFNQPQHF
TRBV5-1	few	NA	TRBJ2-1	TGCGCCAGCAGCTTGGATGTGAGGAAAACCTACAATGAGCAGTTCTTC	CASSLDVRKTYNEQFF
TRBV15	NA	TRBD2	TRBJ2-7	TGTGCCACCAGCAGAGATCTCACTAGCGGGTACTACGAGCAGTACTTC	CATSRDLTSGYYEQYF
TRBV29-1	NA	NA	TRBJ2-3	TGCAGCGTTGAGGAAGGGGTCGCAACAGATACGCAGTATTTT	CSVEEGVATDTQYF